The sequence of this T cell receptor (beta chain) was determined in a study of siplizumab effects on memory and regulatory T cells. Notes on the study in general: Relative to controls at about 27%, mappable alloreactive CD4+ clones exhibited a mean Treg-derived proportion of around 69% with siplizumab.

Method: immunoSEQ multiplex PCR; TCRdb's copy keeps in-frame clones and lacks some. The sample includes about 64,000 clones, about 96% of them seen just once. Germline assignment: CDR1 SEHNR and CDR2 FQNEAQ (reference sequence). V was pared by 5 bases and J by 4 bases, with 15 bases of the junction left unmatched. CDR3 length: 19 amino acids. For this clone: Its antigen is not identified.

The chain recombines TRBV7-9 with TRBJ1-5; 12 bases map to TRBD1. The receptor comes from a human donor in good health. Sequenced: naive CD8+ T cells sorted from blood. In nucleotides, the CDR3 is TGTGCCAGCAGCCAACTACCGGGACAGGGGGCTTGGGGGAATCAGCCCCAGCATTTT. Its translation: CASSQLPGQGAWGNQPQHF.